These 5 T cell receptor beta chains were all obtained from the same sample, sequenced in a study of shared clonotypes between healthy human individuals. Profiled with immunoSEQ multiplex PCR; TCRdb holds only in-frame clones, not every one. The sample shows about 470,000 clones, around 79% of them seen only once. The sequencing input was PBMCs. The source is a woman aged 40 to 49 in good health. Some clones in this sample may be carry-over from other donors' samples.

This chain links TRBV4-2 with TRBJ2-1, with 10 nucleotides matching TRBD2. This CDR3 spans 15 amino acids. J gave up 3 bases and V 4 bases, and 3 bases lay outside the gene matches. Looked up from germline, CDR1 is LGHNA and CDR2 is YNFKEQ. In nucleotides, the CDR3 is TGTGCCAGCAGCCCCGGACTAGCGGTCTACAATGAGCAGTTCTTC. Translating it yields CASSPGLAVYNEQFF.

The chain couples TRBV30 to TRBJ2-7, with TRBD1 identical over 8 bases. The germline CDR1 and CDR2 sequences are GTSNPN and SVGIG (reference sequence). V was clipped by 5 bases and J by 3 bases; unmatched bases: 3. This CDR3 is built from 12 residues. CDR3 amino acids: CAWGGQGYEQYF. CDR3 nucleotide sequence: TGTGCCTGGGGAGGACAGGGCTACGAGCAGTACTTC. Based on the CDR3 plus reference TRBV30 and TRBJ2-7, the full variable domain is SQTIHQWPATLVQPVGSPLSLECTVEGTSNPNLYWYRQAAGRGLQLLFYSVGIGQISSEVPQNLSASRPQDRQFILSSKKLLLSDSGFYLCAWGGQGYEQYFGPGTRLTVT.

This clone was counted once. V gene TRBV11-3 combines with J gene TRBJ2-3; D unclear. Trimming left V 0 bases short and J 4 bases short, with 5 bases between. CDR1 is SGHNT, CDR2 YENEEA, per germline. The CDR3 is made up of 13 amino acids. The CDR3 reads CASSLDLADTQYF. The CDR3 DNA follows: TGTGCCAGCAGCTTAGATCTGGCAGATACGCAGTATTTT. The complete variable domain, with remaining parts taken from reference TRBV11-3 and TRBJ2-3, reads EAGVVQSPRYKIIEKKQPVAFWCNPISGHNTLYWYLQNLGQGPELLIRYENEEAVDDSQLPKDRFSAERLKGVDSTLKIQPAELGDSAVYLCASSLDLADTQYFGPGTRLTVL.

The chain carries TRBV11-1 and TRBJ2-7, with 7 bases fitting TRBD2. CDR1 and CDR2 (germline): SGHAT, FQDESV (reference sequence). The CDR3 loop spans 14 amino acids. Trimming took 4 bases from V and 3 from J; bases not matched to a gene: 6. The CDR3 region is CASSSPGLNYEQYF. The CDR3 nucleotides are TGTGCCAGCAGCTCCCCGGGACTAAACTACGAGCAGTACTTC.

The chain couples TRBV7-6 to TRBJ2-1, with TRBD1 matching over 9 bases. The trim removed 5 bases at V and 4 bases at J, leaving 6 bases unmatched. Germline-derived CDR1 and CDR2 are SGHVS and FNYEAQ. This CDR3 has 15 residues. The chain's CDR3 is CASSPTGGGYNEQFF. The CDR3 DNA reads as TGTGCCAGCAGCCCTACAGGGGGCGGGTACAATGAGCAGTTCTTC.